The T cell receptor beta chain described here comes from a study of immune evolution from preneoplasia to lung adenocarcinoma. Comment on this clone: What it binds is not known.

Overall study findings and caveats: Normal lung had highest clonality; later lesions appeared denser, more diverse. Top clone frequencies peaked in normal lung, apparently declining through invasive adenocarcinoma.

Histologic diagnosis was independently verified by two lung pathologists. Sequencing used immunoSEQ multiplex PCR; TCRdb keeps in-frame clones, though not all of them. The sample comprises 9,000 to 13,000 clones, approximately 80% of which are singletons, and around 4.9% rests with the top ten. The germline gives CDR1 SQVTM, CDR2 ANQGSEA. Trimming at V came to 2 bases and at J to 11 bases, leaving 4 bases not matched to a gene. The CDR3 runs 11 residues. Sequencing was carried out using FFPE minimally invasive lung adenocarcinoma tissue. The chain combines TRBV29-1 with TRBJ1-1; 8 bases are a match to TRBD1. This receptor was identified in a person aged 65 to 85 with lung adenocarcinoma. The CDR3 sequence is CSVEQGAEAFF. In DNA, the CDR3 is TGCAGCGTTGAACAGGGGGCGGAGGCTTTCTTT. Full variable domain (remainder filled in from reference TRBV29-1 and TRBJ1-1): SAVISQKPSRDICQRGTSLTIQCQVDSQVTMMFWYRQQPGQSLTLIATANQGSEATYESGFVIDKFPISRPNLTFSTLTVSNMSPEDSSIYLCSVEQGAEAFFGQGTRLTVV.